These 17 T cell receptor beta chains came from one sample sequenced in a study of T cells after posttransplantation cyclophosphamide. Repertoires were generated with immunoSEQ multiplex PCR, while TCRdb's copy carries only in-frame clones and drops some. The sample lists roughly 3,600 clones; less than 80% were seen once. Sequencing was performed on memory CD8+ T cells sorted from blood. Source of these receptors: a man aged 25-45 years in good health and a related stem cell transplant donor.

The table lists this clone with a count of one. This is likely an artifact of a read error, given a far larger clone one base away. The rearrangement uses TRBV5-6 and TRBJ2-1, with 12 bases fitting TRBD2. Germline lookup yields CDR1 SGHDT and CDR2 YYEEEE. CDR3 length: 16 amino acids. This chain's CDR3 is CASSPELAGGHNEPFF. For the CDR3, the DNA is TGTGCCAGCAGCCCTGAACTAGCGGGGGGCCACAATGAGCCGTTCTTC.

This clone ranks as medium-sized. V is TRBV2 and J is TRBJ2-2; possible D gene TRBD1, 6 bases. From germline, CDR1 is SNHLY and CDR2 FYNNEI. The CDR3 is 12 amino acids. V was pared by 8 bases and J by 7 bases, with 11 bases between. Here the CDR3 DNA reads TGTGCCAGCCAACAGGGTTTCGGGGAGCTGTTTTTT. Amino acids: CASQQGFGELFF.

The V and J genes are TRBV5-4 and TRBJ2-2; 7 bases agree with TRBD2. CDR1 and CDR2 (germline): SGHNT, YYREEE (reference sequence). This CDR3 is 15 amino acids long. V lost 2 bases and J lost 1; bases outside the gene matches: 2. Here the CDR3 reads CASSFLAENTGELFF. CDR3 nucleotide sequence: TGTGCCAGCAGCTTCCTAGCGGAGAACACCGGGGAGCTGTTTTTT.

With respect to this clone: Other DNA sequences in the same sample also yield this CDR3. This chain connects TRBV11-2 to TRBJ2-3, with D tentatively TRBD1 (5 bases). Looked up from germline, CDR1 is SGHAT and CDR2 is FQNNGV. The CDR3 consists of 15 residues. V was pared by 1 base and J by 4 bases, with 12 bases between. The CDR3 loop reads CASSLVQGPPDTQYF. In nucleotides, the CDR3 is TGTGCCAGCAGCTTAGTTCAGGGTCCCCCAGATACGCAGTATTTT.

The chain recombines TRBV29-1 with TRBJ1-1; D perhaps matches TRBD1 (5 bases). This CDR3 contains 13 residues. The V end lost 6 bases, the J end lost 4 bases, and 15 bases lay between the germline ends. Germline V gives CDR1 SQVTM, CDR2 ANQGSEA. CDR3 sequence: CSVGGGVGTEAFF. Written as DNA, the CDR3 is TGCAGCGTGGGGGGAGGGGTGGGCACTGAAGCTTTCTTT.

The chain couples TRBV25-1 to TRBJ1-4; D is unclear. Deletions cut 3 bases from V and 4 bases from J, with 9 bases between. The CDR3 sequence is 14 residues long. The germline gives CDR1 MGHDK, CDR2 SYGVNS. The CDR3 DNA reads TGTGCCAGCAGTGATGGCGCGGGTAATGAAAAACTGTTTTTT. This gives the protein CASSDGAGNEKLFF.

V gene TRBV13 combines with J gene TRBJ2-3; 8 nucleotides match TRBD1. The CDR3 extends over 17 amino acids. CDR1 and CDR2 (germline): PRHDT, FYEKMQ (reference sequence). V gave up 4 bases and J gave up 5 bases; unmatched junction bases: 14. CDR3 sequence: CASSSTPGQVGQDTQYF. In nucleotides, the CDR3 is TGTGCCAGCAGCTCGACCCCGGGACAGGTCGGTCAAGATACGCAGTATTTT.

V gene TRBV11-2 combines with J gene TRBJ2-7; 9 positions match TRBD1. Losses at the gene ends were 9 bases for V and 4 bases for J; bases not matched to a gene: 13. CDR1 and CDR2 from the germline V gene are SGHAT and FQNNGV. The CDR3 is 15 amino acids. As DNA, the CDR3 is TGTGCCAGTGCGGGGGTCGGGACAGGGATTTACGAGCAGTACTTC. Amino acid sequence: CASAGVGTGIYEQYF.

The sample holds a few counts of this clone. This chain links TRBV4-2 with TRBJ2-5; TRBD2 aligns across 10 bases. The CDR3 length is 17 residues. With V trimmed by 5 bases and J by 4 bases, 13 bases remained unmatched. CDR1 and CDR2 from the germline V gene are LGHNA and YNFKEQ. Written as DNA, the CDR3 is TGTGCCAGCAGCTCCCGGGGTAGCGGGGGGCCAGGAGAGACCCAGTACTTC. Translating gives CASSSRGSGGPGETQYF.

This clone was recorded only once. J is TRBJ1-2 and V is TRBV5-1; perhaps TRBD1 as D (6 bases). Between the trimmed V and J ends, which lost 0 bases and 4 bases, there was a span of 10 bases. CDR3 length equals 14 residues. Per the germline V gene, CDR1 is SGHRS and CDR2 is YFSETQ. The CDR3 loop is CASSLEGVGYGYTF. The CDR3 nucleotides are TGCGCCAGCAGCTTGGAGGGGGTCGGCTATGGCTACACCTTC. The whole variable domain, filled in from reference TRBV5-1 and TRBJ1-2, reads KAGVTQTPRYLIKTRGQQVTLSCSPISGHRSVSWYQQTPGQGLQFLFEYFSETQRNKGNFPGRFSGRQFSNSRSEMNVSTLELGDSALYLCASSLEGVGYGYTFGSGTRLTVV.

The chain combines TRBV7-6 with TRBJ2-1; maybe TRBD1 (6 bases). V lost 8 bases and J lost 5, with 10 bases in between. The germline V gene encodes CDR1 SGHVS and CDR2 FNYEAQ. The CDR3 is 12 amino acids. CDR3 sequence: CASEGVDNEQFF. CDR3 bases: TGTGCCAGCGAGGGGGTGGACAATGAGCAGTTCTTC. Using reference TRBV7-6 and TRBJ2-1 for the parts outside the CDR3, the full variable domain is GAGVSQSPRYKVTKRGQDVALRCDPISGHVSLYWYRQALGQGPEFLTYFNYEAQQDKSGLPNDRFSAERPEGSISTLTIQRTEQRDSAMYRCASEGVDNEQFFGPGTRLTVL.

The chain recombines TRBV7-9 with TRBJ1-5; TRBD1 aligns across 9 bases. CDR3 length equals 16 residues. CDR1 is SEHNR and CDR2 is FQNEAQ in the germline V gene (reference sequence). With V trimmed by 5 bases and J by 3 bases, 8 bases remained unmatched. In nucleotides, the CDR3 is TGTGCCAGCAGCCCCCCCGGGACAGGGAACAATCAGCCCCAGCATTTT. It encodes CASSPPGTGNNQPQHF.

This clone was counted between two and nine times. The chain couples TRBV9 to TRBJ2-7; a possible D gene is TRBD1 (6 bases). The germline V gene encodes CDR1 SGDLS and CDR2 YYNGEE. The CDR3 has 15 residues. Trimming cost V 7 bases and J 4 bases, with 21 bases left between them. In DNA form, the CDR3 reads TGTGCCAGCTGTTTCGAGCAGGGGACGGCATACGAGCAGTACTTC. Amino acids: CASCFEQGTAYEQYF.

This chain links TRBV28 with TRBJ2-1; 12 bases map to TRBD2. The germline V gene has CDR1 MDHEN and CDR2 SYDVKM. The CDR3 is made up of 17 amino acids. V shed 5 bases and J 5 bases; nucleotides not matched to a gene: 10. The DNA of the CDR3 is TGTGCCAGCAGTACCTGGACTAGCGGGGAACGCAACAATGAGCAGTTCTTC. Protein: CASSTWTSGERNNEQFF.

The chain carries TRBV11-2 and TRBJ1-2, with D hard to call. The V gene lost 0 bases and the J gene lost 5 bases, with 4 bases spanning the gap. CDR3 size: 12 residues. Germline V gene lookup returns CDR1 SGHAT and CDR2 FQNNGV. CDR3 nucleotides: TGTGCCAGCAGCTTAGATCATTATGGCTACACCTTC. This encodes CASSLDHYGYTF.

The V call is TRBV7-3, the J call TRBJ2-7, with TRBD1 matching over 7 bases. Germline trimming cut 3 bases from V and 1 base from J; bases unmatched to any gene: 6. The CDR3 runs 15 residues. The germline V gene encodes CDR1 SGHTA and CDR2 FQGTGA. Here the CDR3 reads CASSLGAGGSYEQYF. DNA for the CDR3: TGTGCCAGCAGCTTGGGCGCAGGGGGATCCTACGAGCAGTACTTC.

This clone was recorded a few times. For the CDR3, the DNA is TGTGCCAGCAGTCGTCCGGGACAGGGTACCTATAATTCACCCCTCCACTTT. It specifies CASSRPGQGTYNSPLHF. V is TRBV7-9 and J is TRBJ1-6; 9 bases are shared with TRBD1. With 6 bases clipped from V and 2 bases from J, the junction kept 8 bases outside the gene matches. This CDR3 is 17 amino acids long. Germline CDR1 SEHNR, CDR2 FQNEAQ (reference sequence). The variable domain in full, with the rest retrieved from reference TRBV7-9 and TRBJ1-6, is DTGVSQNPRHKITKRGQNVTFRCDPISEHNRLYWYRQTLGQGPEFLTYFQNEAQLEKSRLLSDRFSAERPKGSFSTLEIQRTEQGDSAMYLCASSRPGQGTYNSPLHFGNGTRLTVT.